A single sample gave rise to the 20 T cell receptor beta chains below, sequenced in a study of cytomegalovirus exposure and HLA in healthy donors. PCR employed 60 Vbeta and 13 Jbeta primers. Sequencing used immunoSEQ multiplex PCR; TCRdb keeps in-frame clones, though not all of them. Found here are 220,000 or so clones, around 80% of them singletons; the top ten hold 1.7%. Sequenced material: PBMCs. These receptors were obtained from a man in his forties or fifties in good health and CMV-seronegative.

This rearrangement joins TRBV29-1 to TRBJ1-4; the match to TRBD1 covers 9 bases. This CDR3 region has 13 residues. Looked up from germline, CDR1 is SQVTM and CDR2 is ANQGSEA. The V segment lost 7 bases and the J segment 6 bases; nucleotides outside the gene matches: 6. DNA for the CDR3: TGCAGCGGGATGGGACAGGGAGATGAAAAACTGTTTTTT. Protein: CSGMGQGDEKLFF.

This clone was seen a few times. The sample contains more than one DNA sequence encoding this CDR3. The rearrangement links TRBV28 to TRBJ2-5, with TRBD2 matching 8 bases. Per germline, CDR1 MDHEN and CDR2 SYDVKM. J lost 1 base, V lost 6 bases, and 1 base had no gene match. The CDR3 consists of 13 residues. The CDR3 loop reads CASSAGGQETQYF. The DNA of the CDR3 is TGTGCCAGCAGCGCGGGGGGCCAAGAGACCCAGTACTTC.

The rearrangement uses TRBV28 and TRBJ2-5; TRBD2 aligns across 13 bases. The germline V gene encodes CDR1 MDHEN and CDR2 SYDVKM. This CDR3 spans 15 amino acids. V lost 5 bases, J lost 5 bases, and 5 bases stayed unmatched. The CDR3 loop reads CASSTSGRGGETQYF. The CDR3, as DNA: TGTGCCAGCAGTACTAGCGGGAGGGGGGGGGAGACCCAGTACTTC.

CDR3 bases: TGTGCCAGCAGTTTATCGGCAGTAGCGGGGTTTTACGAGCAGTACTTC. Translating gives CASSLSAVAGFYEQYF. The chain is built from TRBV27 and TRBJ2-7, with TRBD2 identical over 8 bases. The germline V gene encodes CDR1 MNHEY and CDR2 SMNVEV (reference sequence). Losses at the gene ends were 0 bases for V and 4 bases for J; bases not matched to a gene: 8. The CDR3 runs 16 residues.

This rearrangement joins TRBV6-5 to TRBJ2-7; maybe TRBD2 (5 bases). The CDR3 runs to 12 residues. Germline lookup yields CDR1 MNHEY and CDR2 SVGAGI. Deletions cut 11 bases from V and 6 bases from J, with 17 bases between. CDR3 in DNA: TGTGCCTCGAGCGGCAGCCTAAGCGAGCAGTACTTC. Its protein product is CASSGSLSEQYF.

V gene TRBV5-6 combines with J gene TRBJ2-7, with a tentative D call TRBD1 (6 bases). The length of the CDR3 is 13 residues. V lost 4 bases to trimming and J lost 0 bases, with 8 bases between them. Germline CDR1 reads SGHDT; CDR2 reads YYEEEE. CDR3 DNA sequence: TGTGCCAGCAGCCAGGGGAACTCCTACGAGCAGTACTTC. Protein: CASSQGNSYEQYF.

The V gene is TRBV5-6, the J gene TRBJ2-1, with 10 positions matching TRBD1. Germline V lookup: CDR1 SGHDT, CDR2 YYEEEE. V gave up 2 bases and J gave up 5 bases; unmatched junction bases: 1. This CDR3 contains 14 residues. CDR3: CASSFGTGDNEQFF. DNA of the CDR3: TGTGCCAGCAGCTTTGGGACAGGGGACAATGAGCAGTTCTTC. The complete variable domain, with remaining parts taken from reference TRBV5-6 and TRBJ2-1, reads DAGVTQSPTHLIKTRGQQVTLRCSPKSGHDTVSWYQQALGQGPQFIFQYYEEEERQRGNFPDRFSGHQFPNYSSELNVNALLLGDSALYLCASSFGTGDNEQFFGPGTRLTVL.

The chain carries TRBV19 and TRBJ1-5, with D uncertain. Germline assignment: CDR1 LNHDA and CDR2 SQIVND (reference sequence). This CDR3 is 15 amino acids long. Trimming pared 6 bases from V and 1 base from J, leaving 13 bases between. The CDR3 DNA reads as TGTGCCAGTAGGCCCGGGGAAGGAAGCAATCAGCCCCAGCATTTT. It is translated as CASRPGEGSNQPQHF.

V and J are TRBV7-8 and TRBJ2-2; 9 bases match TRBD1. V lost 5 bases, J lost 7 bases, and 5 bases stayed unmatched. Per germline, CDR1 SGHVS and CDR2 FQNEAQ. This CDR3 region has 14 residues. The CDR3 DNA is TGTGCCAGCAGCCCAGGACAGGGGTACGGGGAGCTGTTTTTT. Amino acids: CASSPGQGYGELFF.

This clone was counted a few times. The CDR3 coding sequence is TGTGCCAGCAGTGTCTCTAGCGGGACCTACAATGAGCAGTTCTTC. This encodes CASSVSSGTYNEQFF. The rearrangement uses TRBV6-1 and TRBJ2-1, with 9 bases fitting TRBD2. This CDR3 comprises 15 residues. Germline V gene lookup returns CDR1 MNHNS and CDR2 SASEGT. V shed 4 bases, J shed 2 bases, and the junction held 3 bases outside the gene matches.

CDR3 bases: TGTGCCAGCAGCTTAGCGGGAGCGGGGGGCTCTGGAAACACCATATATTTT. This encodes CASSLAGAGGSGNTIYF. The chain combines TRBV7-2 with TRBJ1-3; tentative D call: TRBD1 (5 bases). The germline V gene encodes CDR1 SGHTA and CDR2 FQGNSA. The CDR3 length is 17 residues. Trimming left V 0 bases short and J 0 bases short, with 12 bases between.

The chain couples TRBV9 to TRBJ2-1; 8 positions match TRBD2. Germline V gives CDR1 SGDLS, CDR2 YYNGEE. This CDR3 contains 17 residues. Trimming at V came to 0 bases and at J to 3 bases, leaving 8 bases not matched to a gene. The CDR3 loop is CASSVGPSGRSYNEQFF. The CDR3 bases are TGTGCCAGCAGCGTAGGACCCAGCGGGAGAAGCTACAATGAGCAGTTCTTC.

The CDR3 reads CSVERVPGANVLTF. In DNA, the CDR3 is TGCAGCGTTGAACGCGTCCCTGGGGCCAACGTCCTGACTTTC. The chain links TRBV29-1 to TRBJ2-6; D is uncertain. V lost 2 bases to trimming and J lost 2 bases, with 7 bases between them. Germline loops: CDR1 SQVTM, CDR2 ANQGSEA. CDR3 length: 14 residues.

V gene TRBV6-5 combines with J gene TRBJ2-1; 10 bases are a match to TRBD2. The CDR3 totals 12 residues. With V trimmed by 4 bases and J by 12 bases, 3 bases remained unmatched. The germline gives CDR1 MNHEY, CDR2 SVGAGI. In DNA, the CDR3 is TGTGCCAGCAGTTCACCTAGCGGGGGGCAGTTCTTC. It translates to CASSSPSGGQFF.

The chain carries TRBV27 and TRBJ2-2; D perhaps matches TRBD2 (5 bases). CDR1 MNHEY and CDR2 SMNVEV come from the germline V gene (reference sequence). The CDR3 is 14 residues long. Trimming pared 3 bases from V and 4 bases from J, leaving 9 bases between. The CDR3 nucleotides are TGTGCCAGCAGTTTCGGAGGTAGCACCGGGGAGCTGTTTTTT. It specifies CASSFGGSTGELFF.

This clone is a singleton in its sample. V gene TRBV10-3 combines with J gene TRBJ2-7; 12 bases are a match to TRBD2. The germline gives CDR1 ENHRY, CDR2 SYGVKD. Trimming removed 6 bases from V and 3 bases from J; junction bases left unmatched: 3. The CDR3 sequence is 14 residues long. This CDR3 reads CAISRLAGDYEQYF. CDR3 coding DNA: TGTGCCATCAGCCGACTAGCGGGAGACTACGAGCAGTACTTC.

Written as DNA, the CDR3 is TGTGCCAGCTCTGGGACTAGCGGGACCGGGGAGCTGTTTTTT. The encoded protein is CASSGTSGTGELFF. The chain couples TRBV18 to TRBJ2-2; 12 nucleotides line up with TRBD2. Germline V gene lookup returns CDR1 KGHSH and CDR2 LQKENI. V was clipped by 6 bases and J by 5 bases; unmatched bases: 1. The CDR3 consists of 14 residues.

The table lists this clone with a few counts. CDR3 protein: CASSDALGGWAGGNTDTQYF. The CDR3 DNA sequence: TGTGCCAGCAGTGATGCCCTAGGGGGTTGGGCGGGAGGGAATACAGATACGCAGTATTTT. This sequence joins TRBV6-1 and TRBJ2-3; the match to TRBD2 covers 9 bases. The junction had 19 bases not matched to a gene; V was cut back by 3 bases and J by 3 bases. Germline V gene sequence: CDR1 MNHNS, CDR2 SASEGT. The CDR3 is made up of 20 amino acids.

The genes are TRBV29-1 and TRBJ2-3, with TRBD1 matching 8 bases. The V gene's germline CDR1 is SQVTM and CDR2 ANQGSEA. V shed 7 bases and J 6 bases; nucleotides not matched to a gene: 6. This CDR3 region has 12 residues. For the CDR3, the DNA is TGCAGCGCCGACAGGGGATGGGATACGCAGTATTTT. Translating it yields CSADRGWDTQYF.

The chain combines TRBV5-4 with TRBJ2-1; possibly TRBD2 for D (5 bases). CDR1 is SGHNT and CDR2 is YYREEE in the germline V gene (reference sequence). The CDR3 length is 15 residues. Trimming cost V 1 base and J 5 bases, with 13 bases left between them. This CDR3 reads CASSLKRERDNEQFF. CDR3 coding DNA: TGTGCCAGCAGCTTGAAAAGGGAGAGGGACAATGAGCAGTTCTTC.